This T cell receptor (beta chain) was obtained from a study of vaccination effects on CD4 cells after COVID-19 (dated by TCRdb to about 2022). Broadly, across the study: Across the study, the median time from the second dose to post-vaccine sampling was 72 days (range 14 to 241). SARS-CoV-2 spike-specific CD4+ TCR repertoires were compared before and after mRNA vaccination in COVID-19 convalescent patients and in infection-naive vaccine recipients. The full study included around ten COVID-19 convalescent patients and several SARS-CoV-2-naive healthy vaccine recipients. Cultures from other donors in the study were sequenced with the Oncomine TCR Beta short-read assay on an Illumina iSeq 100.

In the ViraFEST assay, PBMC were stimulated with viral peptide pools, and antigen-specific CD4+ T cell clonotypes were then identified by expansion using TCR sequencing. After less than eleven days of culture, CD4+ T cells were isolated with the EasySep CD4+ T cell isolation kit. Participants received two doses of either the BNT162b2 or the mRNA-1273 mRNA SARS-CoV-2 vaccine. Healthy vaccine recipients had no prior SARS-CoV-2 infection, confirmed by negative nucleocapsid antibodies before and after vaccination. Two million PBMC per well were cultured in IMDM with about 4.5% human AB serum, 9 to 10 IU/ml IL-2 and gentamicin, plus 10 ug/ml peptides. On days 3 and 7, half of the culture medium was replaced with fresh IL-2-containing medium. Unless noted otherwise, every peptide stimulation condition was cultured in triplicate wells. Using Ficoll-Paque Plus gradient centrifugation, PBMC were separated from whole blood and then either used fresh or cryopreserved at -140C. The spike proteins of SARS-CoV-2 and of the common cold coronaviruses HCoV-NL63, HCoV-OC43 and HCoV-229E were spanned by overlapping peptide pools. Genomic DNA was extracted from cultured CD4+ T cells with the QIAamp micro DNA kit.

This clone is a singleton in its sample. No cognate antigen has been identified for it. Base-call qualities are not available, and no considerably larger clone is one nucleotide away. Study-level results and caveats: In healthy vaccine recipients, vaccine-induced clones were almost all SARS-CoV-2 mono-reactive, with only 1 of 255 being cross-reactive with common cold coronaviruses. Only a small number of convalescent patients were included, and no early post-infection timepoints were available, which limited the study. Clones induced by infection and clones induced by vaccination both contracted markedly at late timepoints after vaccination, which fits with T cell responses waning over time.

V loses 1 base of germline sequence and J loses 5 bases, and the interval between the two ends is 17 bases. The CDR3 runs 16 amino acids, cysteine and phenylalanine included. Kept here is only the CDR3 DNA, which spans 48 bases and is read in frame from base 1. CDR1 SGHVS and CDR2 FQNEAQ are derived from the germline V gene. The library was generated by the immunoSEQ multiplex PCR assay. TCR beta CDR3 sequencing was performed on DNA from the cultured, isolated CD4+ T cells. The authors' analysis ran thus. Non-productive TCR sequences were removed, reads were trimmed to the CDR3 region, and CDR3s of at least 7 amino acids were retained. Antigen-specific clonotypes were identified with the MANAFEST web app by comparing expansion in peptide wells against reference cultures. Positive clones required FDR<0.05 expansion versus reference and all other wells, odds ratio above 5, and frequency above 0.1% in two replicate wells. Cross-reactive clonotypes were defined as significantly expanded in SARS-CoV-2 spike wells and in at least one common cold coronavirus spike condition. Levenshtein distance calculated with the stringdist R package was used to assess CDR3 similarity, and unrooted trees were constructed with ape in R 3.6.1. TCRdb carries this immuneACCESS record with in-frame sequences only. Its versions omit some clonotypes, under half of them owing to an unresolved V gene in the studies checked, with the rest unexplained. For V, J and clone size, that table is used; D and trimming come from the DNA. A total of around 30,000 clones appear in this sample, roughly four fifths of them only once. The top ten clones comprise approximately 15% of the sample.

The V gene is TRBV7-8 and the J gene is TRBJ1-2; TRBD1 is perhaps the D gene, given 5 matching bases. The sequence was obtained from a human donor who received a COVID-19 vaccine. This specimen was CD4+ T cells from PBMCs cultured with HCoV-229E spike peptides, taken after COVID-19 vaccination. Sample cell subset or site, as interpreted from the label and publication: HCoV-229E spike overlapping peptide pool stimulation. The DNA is TGTGCCAGCAGCTTAGTTGGGGACGTAAATTTGTATGGCTACACCTTC. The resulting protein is CASSLVGDVNLYGYTF.